A selection of T cell receptor beta chains follows, all from one sample in a study of T cell repertoires in cytomegalovirus infection. MiXCR, applied by TCRdb to the reads, yields one record per CDR3 protein. The profile shows roughly 200,000 distinct CDR3 sequences, approximately 40% of them singletons. Which antigens these TCRs recognize remains unknown. Sequenced here: CD8+ T cells from cultured PBMCs, sampled from culture after CMV antigen stimulation. Receptors were obtained from a human donor in good health (CMV status not recorded). Some clones in this sample may be carry-over from other donors' samples. CDR3s leave out the opening cysteine and the closing phenylalanine or tryptophan. Rows may omit the clone size; those that give it use once, few, many or a size class.

j_gene,abundance,v_gene,CDR3aa
TRBJ1-5,-,TRBV27,ASSVTGRSNQPQH
TRBJ2-7,-,TRBV5-6,ASSPPPGTGYNYEQY
TRBJ1-1,few,TRBV27,ASSTFSTGYTEAF
TRBJ2-7,-,TRBV28,ASSRDRGVSYEQY
TRBJ1-2,-,TRBV12-5,ASGLAFDGSGYT
TRBJ2-1,few,TRBV14,ASSQDLGLAGGDEQF
TRBJ2-1,few,TRBV12-5,ASGLSGLAGGNEQF
TRBJ1-1,few,TRBV19,ASSLQGRDTEAF
TRBJ2-3,-,TRBV2,ASSEVSSSTDTQY
TRBJ2-2,-,TRBV28,ASSINADRTNTGELF
TRBJ1-4,-,TRBV28,ASSSGTANEKLF
TRBJ1-5,-,TRBV4-1,ASSQEWTINQPQH
TRBJ2-1,few,TRBV7-6,ASSHTGAGGNEQF
TRBJ2-7,few,TRBV2,ASMALGLASQGGYEQY
TRBJ2-2,few,TRBV6-2/TRBV6-3,ASTQRRDVTGELF
TRBJ1-3,-,TRBV29-1,SVDDGFSGNTIY
TRBJ1-2,-,TRBV20-1,SARVVGDGYT
TRBJ2-3,many,TRBV7-2,ASRPPTGGVFDTQY
TRBJ2-1,-,TRBV7-9,ASSLGARPYNEQF
TRBJ1-3,many,TRBV19,ASSSMTGASPGNTIY
TRBJ2-7,-,TRBV7-4,ASSLGGLAGKQY
TRBJ2-1,-,TRBV7-2,ASSSLTSGDYNEQF
TRBJ2-6,-,TRBV6-6,ASGQNSGANVLT